This passage covers 5 T cell receptor delta chains from one sample sequenced in a study of Vδ1+ human thymocytes. Overall study results and limits: In the thymus, TRG and TRD repertoires looked highly polyclonal with Gaussian CDR3 lengths.

No antigen is known for these receptors. Extracted RNA was reverse transcribed into cDNA. CDR3 amplicons came from multiplex PCR with pooled V-gene forward and constant-region reverse primers. TCRdb made new clone calls on the multiplex PCR reads using CATT. Of about 75,000 delta-chain clones listed, about 30% are singletons. Sequencing input: Vdelta1+ gamma-delta thymocytes from the thymus. Described subset: FACS-sorted CD3+ TCRalphabeta- TCRVdelta1+ TCRVdelta2- thymocytes. These receptors were taken from a boy under three years old who had congenital heart surgery.

The sample holds a few counts of this clone. V usage is TRDV1 and J usage is TRDJ1; D might be TRDD3 (6 bases). V was shortened by 1 base and J by 10 bases, with 22 bases between the two germline ends. The CDR3 contains 16 residues. Germline loops: CDR1 TSWWSYY, CDR2 QGS. CDR3 amino acids: CALGEREWGDYDGLIF. The CDR3 DNA follows: TGTGCTCTTGGGGAACGTGAGTGGGGGGACTATGACGGACTCATCTTT.

This clone has just one count. This chain connects TRDV1 to TRDJ1, with D uncertain. With 0 bases removed from V and 1 base from J, the gap between germline ends came to 24 bases. Germline CDR1 reads TSWWSYY; CDR2 reads QGS. This CDR3 has 20 residues. The CDR3 nucleotides read TGTGCTCTTGGGGAACTCAGTAGTTCCCTGAGGCCGGGTACCACCGATAAACTCATCTTT. Protein product: CALGELSSSLRPGTTDKLIF.

There are a few counts of this clone. This chain uses TRDV1 with TRDJ1; D may match TRDD2 or TRDD3 (5 bases each). Germline V lookup: CDR1 TSWWSYY, CDR2 QGS. This CDR3 contains 19 residues. V lost 2 bases and J lost 0, with 22 bases in between. The CDR3 DNA follows: TGTGCTCTTGGGGAAGCCTTCAAGGCCTATGGATATTACACCGATAAACTCATCTTT. It translates to CALGEAFKAYGYYTDKLIF.

This chain joins TRDV1 and TRDJ1, with D hard to call. From germline, CDR1 is TSWWSYY and CDR2 QGS. The V end was cut by 4 bases, the J end by 0 bases, with 48 bases between. The CDR3 sequence is 27 residues long. The CDR3 protein is CALGASHGPRIIPMSEGDPIYTDKLIF. CDR3 in DNA: TGTGCTCTTGGGGCGTCCCATGGGCCACGAATCATCCCAATGTCGGAGGGAGATCCCATTTACACCGATAAACTCATCTTT.

The rearrangement links TRDV1 to TRDJ1; D not certain. Germline-derived CDR1 and CDR2 are TSWWSYY and QGS. This CDR3 is 15 amino acids long. The V end lost 3 bases, the J end lost 4 bases, and 15 bases lay between the germline ends. CDR3 nucleotide sequence: TGTGCTCTTGGGGACTGTTCCAGTTTCTGCGATAAACTCATCTTT. It codes for CALGDCSSFCDKLIF.